These 17 T cell receptor beta chains share one sample of origin, sequenced in a study of T cell responses to AZD1222 COVID-19 vaccine (dated by TCRdb to 2020 to 2022). Libraries were made using the immunoSEQ multiplex PCR assay. In its TCRdb copy, this immuneACCESS table keeps in-frame sequences only and misses some clones. Where compared with another copy, unresolved V genes explain less than half of these, and the others have no known cause. The sample has about 180,000 clones on record, around 88% of them singletons. The leading ten clones occupy more than 0.4% of the sample. The time point label, as the study defines it: baseline before first vaccination. This sample comprised peripheral blood, obtained on day 0 of AZD1222 vaccination. All receptors derive from an adult in good health.

The chain links TRBV6-5 to TRBJ1-2; a weak D match, TRBD1 (5 bases). The CDR3 totals 13 residues. V was shortened by 7 bases and J by 3 bases, with 12 bases between the two germline ends. Germline V gene data show CDR1 as MNHEY and CDR2 as SVGAGI. DNA for the CDR3: TGTGCCAGCACCTACCGAGGGGACTATGGCTACACCTTC. Translated, it gives CASTYRGDYGYTF.

The chain has TRBV12-3 or TRBV12-4 and TRBJ1-5; unclear D gene. The CDR3 extends over 12 amino acids. V was cut by 2 bases and J by 7 bases, with 6 bases left in between. CDR3 coding DNA: TGTGCCAGCAGTTTATTAGGGCAGCCCCAGCATTTT. Translating gives CASSLLGQPQHF.

The CDR3: CASSVSWDREAFF. For the CDR3, the DNA is TGTGCCAGCAGCGTATCCTGGGACCGAGAAGCTTTCTTT. The chain couples TRBV9 to TRBJ1-1, with D maybe TRBD1 (5 bases). Germline V gene data show CDR1 as SGDLS and CDR2 as YYNGEE. The CDR3 is made up of 13 amino acids. The V gene lost 1 base and the J gene lost 8 bases, with 12 bases spanning the gap.

To note about this clone: One junction end does not reproduce the germline sequence, and a read error may be involved. The chain links TRBV7-7 to TRBJ2-5; perhaps D is TRBD1 or TRBD2 (6 bases each). In germline, CDR1 is SSHAT, CDR2 FNYEAQ (reference sequence). The CDR3 totals 13 residues. The chain's CDR3 is CASSPKGGETQYF. For the CDR3, the DNA is TGTGCTAGCAGCCCCAAGGGGGGAGAGACCCAGTACTTC.

The rearrangement uses TRBV30 and TRBJ1-1, with D possibly matching TRBD1 (5 bases). Germline V gives CDR1 GTSNPN, CDR2 SVGIG (reference sequence). The V end was cut by 1 base, the J end by 3 bases, with 9 bases between. The CDR3 loop spans 13 amino acids. The DNA of the CDR3 is TGTGCCTGGAGTGGGGAGGGGTACACTGAAGCTTTCTTT. Translating gives CAWSGEGYTEAFF.

The rearrangement joins TRBV14 to TRBJ2-7, with D perhaps matching TRBD1 or TRBD2 (5 bases each). Germline CDR1 SGHDN, CDR2 FVKESK. V was clipped by 4 bases and J by 5 bases, with 12 bases between them. The CDR3 sequence is 13 residues long. The chain's CDR3 is CASSPLGDHEQYF. CDR3 nucleotide sequence: TGTGCCAGCAGCCCCCTGGGGGACCACGAGCAGTACTTC.

The chain couples TRBV28 to TRBJ1-5; D is perhaps TRBD1 (5 bases). The CDR3 is 15 amino acids. Germline CDR1 and CDR2: MDHEN and SYDVKM. V lost 5 bases and J 5 bases, leaving 16 bases between the germline ends. The CDR3 loop is CASSPMGGADQPQHF. The CDR3 coding sequence is TGTGCCAGCAGTCCTATGGGAGGGGCGGATCAGCCCCAGCATTTT. Complete variable domain (other parts from reference TRBV28 and TRBJ1-5): DVKVTQSSRYLVKRTGEKVFLECVQDMDHENMFWYRQDPGLGLRLIYFSYDVKMKEKGDIPEGYSVSREKKERFSLILESASTNQTSMYLCASSPMGGADQPQHFGDGTRLSIL.

The chain has TRBV30 and TRBJ1-1; D unclear. The CDR3 totals 13 residues. V was shortened by 2 bases and J by 0 bases, with 7 bases between the two germline ends. CDR1 and CDR2 (germline): GTSNPN, SVGIG (reference sequence). The CDR3, as DNA: TGTGCCTGGAGTTTAGGTTTGAACACTGAAGCTTTCTTT. Amino acid sequence: CAWSLGLNTEAFF.

This clone was found once. The chain carries TRBV10-1 and TRBJ1-1, with 8 bases that match TRBD1. CDR1 is WNHNN and CDR2 is SYGVQD in the germline V gene (reference sequence). V dropped 4 bases and J dropped 3; count of bases not matched to a gene: 10. The CDR3 extends over 16 amino acids. The CDR3 reads CASSAGTGRGDTEAFF. The DNA for the CDR3 is TGCGCCAGCAGTGCTGGGACAGGCCGGGGAGACACTGAAGCTTTCTTT.

The chain couples TRBV24-1 to TRBJ2-5; the match to TRBD1 covers 9 bases. Germline CDR1 and CDR2: KGHDR and SFDVKD. The CDR3 covers 16 residues. After removal of 4 bases from V and 4 bases from J, the junction contained 9 bases not matched to a gene. CDR3 DNA sequence: TGTGCCACCAGTGACCAGGGACAGGGCCCGGGAGAGACCCAGTACTTC. It codes for CATSDQGQGPGETQYF.

This clone was recorded only once. V is TRBV11-2 and J is TRBJ2-7; D is undetermined. Trimming removed 4 bases at V and 3 bases at J, with 10 bases between. The CDR3 has 13 amino acids. Germline V gives CDR1 SGHAT, CDR2 FQNNGV. The CDR3 is CASSSSGSYEQYF. CDR3 sequence (DNA): TGTGCCAGCAGCTCTTCAGGAAGCTACGAGCAGTACTTC.

The V gene is TRBV29-1, the J gene TRBJ2-7; D gene uncertain. The CDR3 is made up of 13 amino acids. The germline V gene encodes CDR1 SQVTM and CDR2 ANQGSEA. Trimming took off 7 bases at V and 1 base at J, with 14 bases between the two ends. CDR3: CSALGQKSYEQYF. DNA for the CDR3: TGCAGCGCCCTCGGCCAAAAATCCTACGAGCAGTACTTC.

The genes are TRBV19 and TRBJ1-2, with D tentatively TRBD1 (6 bases). Germline V gene data show CDR1 as LNHDA and CDR2 as SQIVND (reference sequence). V shed 7 bases and J shed 11 bases, with 20 bases lying between them. The CDR3 has 13 residues. CDR3 sequence (DNA): TGTGCCAGTACCAGGGGAGAGGGTTTAAAGTACACCTTC. This translates into CASTRGEGLKYTF.

The table lists this clone with a few counts. This rearrangement joins TRBV4-3 to TRBJ1-2; D gene uncertain. Looked up from germline, CDR1 is LGHNA and CDR2 is YSLEER. CDR3 size: 15 residues. Trimming removed 0 bases at V and 7 bases at J, with 15 bases between. The CDR3 here is CASSQDQGHLIGYTF. The CDR3 bases are TGCGCCAGCAGCCAAGATCAAGGGCATCTCATTGGCTACACCTTC.

The sample holds one count of this clone. Here the CDR3 reads CAISESVLAQSTDTQYF. For the CDR3, the DNA is TGTGCCATCAGTGAGTCGGTACTAGCGCAGAGCACAGATACGCAGTATTTT. This chain uses TRBV10-3 with TRBJ2-3; 7 bases are a match to TRBD2. The CDR3 contains 17 residues. V dropped 0 bases and J dropped 0; count of bases not matched to a gene: 6. Germline V gene data show CDR1 as ENHRY and CDR2 as SYGVKD.

This clone has only a few counts. The chain employs TRBV4-1 and TRBJ1-2, with D perhaps matching TRBD1 (6 bases). V was clipped by 5 bases and J by 8 bases, with 24 bases between them. The CDR3 spans 16 residues. Germline V gene lookup returns CDR1 MGHRA and CDR2 YSYEKL. CDR3 in DNA: TGCGCCAGCAGCGGTCAGGGGCAAAGGCGTATAATCGGCTACACCTTC. Translated, it gives CASSGQGQRRIIGYTF.

The CDR3 region is CASSTGTGRGQPQHF. The CDR3 nucleotides read TGTGCCAGCAGTACCGGGACAGGGCGGGGGCAGCCCCAGCATTTT. The chain has TRBV6-5 and TRBJ1-5, with 9 bases aligning to TRBD1. The CDR3 sequence is 15 residues long. The J segment lost 7 bases and the V segment lost 5 bases, leaving 9 bases of the junction unmatched. CDR1 MNHEY and CDR2 SVGAGI come from the germline V gene.